This TCR beta chain is drawn from a study of blood T cells in healthy people across ages. Points from the study as a whole: PBMC samples, being unsorted, prevented any conclusive comparison of naive and antigen-experienced cells.

The CDR3 contains 16 residues. V shed 0 bases and J shed 3 bases, with 9 bases lying between them. Germline V CDR1 and CDR2: MNHEY, SVGAGI. Points on this clonotype: What it recognizes is unknown.

Using a J-beta primer mix together with a sample-barcoded 5' primer, a second PCR was run for roughly 7 to 11 cycles. The template-switch adaptor, which had 12 random nucleotides, put a tag on each cDNA molecule. The yield of each sample was at least 3 million CDR3-containing paired-end reads. TCRdb recomputed calls from the 5' RACE reads with MiXCR, one row per CDR3 protein. The sample has fewer than 2,000,000 distinct CDR3 sequences; roughly 43% are singletons. The source is a human donor in good health. V gene TRBV6-5 combines with J gene TRBJ1-6; D might be TRBD1 (5 bases). Sample: blood. The CDR3 DNA follows: TGTGCCAGCAGTTACTCGGACACGATCTATAATTCACCCCTCCACTTT. Its protein is CASSYSDTIYNSPLHF.